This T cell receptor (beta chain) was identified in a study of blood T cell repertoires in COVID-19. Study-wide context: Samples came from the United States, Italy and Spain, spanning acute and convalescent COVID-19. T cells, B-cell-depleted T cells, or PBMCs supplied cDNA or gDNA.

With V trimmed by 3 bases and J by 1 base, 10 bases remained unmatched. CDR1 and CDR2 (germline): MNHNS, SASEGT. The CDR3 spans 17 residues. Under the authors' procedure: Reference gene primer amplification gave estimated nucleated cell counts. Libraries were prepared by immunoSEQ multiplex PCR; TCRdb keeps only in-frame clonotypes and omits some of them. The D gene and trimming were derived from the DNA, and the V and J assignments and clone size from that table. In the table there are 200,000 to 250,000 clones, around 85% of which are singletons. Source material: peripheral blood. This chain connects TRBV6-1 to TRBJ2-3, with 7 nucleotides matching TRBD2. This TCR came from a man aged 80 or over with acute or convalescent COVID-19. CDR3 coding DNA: TGTGCCAGCAGTGATCCGGGGGAGGGGCCCCGCACAGATACGCAGTATTTT. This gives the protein CASSDPGEGPRTDTQYF.